The 14 T cell receptor beta chains below come from one sample, sequenced in a study of blood T cell repertoires in COVID-19 (dated by TCRdb to 2020 to 2021). Library method: the immunoSEQ multiplex PCR assay. TCRdb re-hosts the immuneACCESS table, in-frame sequences only. Its copies lack some clones; in the studies checked, an unresolved V gene accounts for under half of them, and the cause for the rest is not known. The table for this sample lists roughly 260,000 clones; 70% to 90% of them were counted only once. 3% to 4.5% of the sample belongs to the ten largest clones. The sequenced sample was peripheral blood. The receptor set was obtained from a woman between 40 and 50 years old with acute or convalescent COVID-19.

The chain employs TRBV4-1 and TRBJ1-4, with unresolved D. This CDR3 has 13 residues. The ends were cut back, 1 base at V and 4 bases at J, with 4 bases in the middle. Germline V gene sequence: CDR1 MGHRA, CDR2 YSYEKL. CDR3 amino acids: CASSQAGNEKLFF. The CDR3 DNA sequence: TGCGCCAGCAGCCAAGCCGGTAATGAAAAACTGTTTTTT.

The rearrangement links TRBV5-6 to TRBJ1-2; no firm D call. The CDR3 spans 15 residues. Looked up from germline, CDR1 is SGHDT and CDR2 is YYEEEE. The ends were cut back, 1 base at V and 7 bases at J, with 17 bases in the middle. The CDR3 sequence is CASSLRSRTRGGYTF. In nucleotides, the CDR3 is TGTGCCAGCAGCTTGAGGAGCCGGACTCGCGGTGGCTACACCTTC. Combining the CDR3 with reference TRBV5-6 and TRBJ1-2 gives the whole variable domain DAGVTQSPTHLIKTRGQQVTLRCSPKSGHDTVSWYQQALGQGPQFIFQYYEEEERQRGNFPDRFSGHQFPNYSSELNVNALLLGDSALYLCASSLRSRTRGGYTFGSGTRLTVV.

This chain joins TRBV29-1 and TRBJ1-1; 9 nucleotides match TRBD1. The CDR3 runs to 14 residues. The junction had 9 bases not matched to a gene; V was cut back by 5 bases and J by 5 bases. CDR1 and CDR2 from the germline V gene are SQVTM and ANQGSEA. The CDR3 nucleotides are TGCAGCGTTCCCCCCGGACAGGGGAGGACTGAAGCTTTCTTT. Protein product: CSVPPGQGRTEAFF.

This chain joins TRBV7-2 and TRBJ2-3, with 10 nucleotides matching TRBD2. Germline V gene sequence: CDR1 SGHTA, CDR2 FQGNSA. V dropped 3 bases and J dropped 1; count of bases not matched to a gene: 4. The CDR3 extends over 16 amino acids. CDR3 nucleotide sequence: TGTGCCAGCAGCTTCGGACTAGCGGCCGGCACAGATACGCAGTATTTT. Its protein product is CASSFGLAAGTDTQYF.

The count of this clone is one. The chain recombines TRBV24-1 with TRBJ1-2, with no clear D. Germline V gene data show CDR1 as KGHDR and CDR2 as SFDVKD. The CDR3 has 13 amino acids. V was pared by 3 bases and J by 8 bases, with 12 bases between. The CDR3 protein is CATSDLTAGGYTF. Here the CDR3 DNA reads TGTGCCACCAGTGATCTGACGGCGGGGGGCTACACCTTC.

The genes are TRBV6-5 and TRBJ1-1; D not resolved. The ends were cut back, 6 bases at V and 1 base at J, with 12 bases in the middle. Germline V gene lookup returns CDR1 MNHEY and CDR2 SVGAGI. The CDR3 loop spans 14 amino acids. This CDR3 is CASRTSGKNTEAFF. The CDR3 nucleotides read TGTGCCAGCAGGACCTCCGGGAAGAACACTGAAGCTTTCTTT.

This clone was recorded once. CDR3 loop: CASSLAQPFEAFF. In DNA, the CDR3 is TGTGCCAGCAGCTTGGCACAGCCGTTCGAAGCTTTCTTT. V is TRBV5-4 and J is TRBJ1-1; D is unclear. The germline gives CDR1 SGHNT, CDR2 YYREEE (reference sequence). The CDR3 loop spans 13 amino acids. Deletions cut 0 bases from V and 8 bases from J, with 11 bases between.

The chain combines TRBV11-3 with TRBJ2-2, with 15 bases identical to TRBD2. The V segment lost 5 bases and the J segment 4 bases; nucleotides outside the gene matches: 8. Germline values: CDR1 SGHNT, CDR2 YENEEA. This CDR3 has 18 amino acids. CDR3 loop: CASSPGGTSGRTTGELFF. Written as DNA, the CDR3 is TGTGCCAGCAGCCCGGGGGGGACTAGCGGGAGGACCACCGGGGAGCTGTTTTTT.

The chain recombines TRBV7-9 with TRBJ1-5, with D possibly TRBD1 on 5 matching bases. The CDR3 loop spans 14 amino acids. Germline lookup yields CDR1 SEHNR and CDR2 FQNEAQ (reference sequence). V shed 5 bases and J shed 3 bases, with 11 bases lying between them. The CDR3 is CASSLGAPNQPQHF. For the CDR3, the DNA is TGTGCCAGCAGCCTAGGGGCACCCAATCAGCCCCAGCATTTT.

The chain combines TRBV3-1 (or the pseudogene TRBV3-2) with TRBJ1-6; D unclear. Germline V gene data show CDR1 as LGHDT and CDR2 as YNNKEL (reference sequence). Trimming left V 7 bases short and J 3 bases short, with 4 bases between. The CDR3 sequence is 12 residues long. The CDR3: CASTFYNSPLHF. The CDR3 bases are TGTGCCAGCACCTTCTATAATTCACCCCTCCACTTT.

CDR3 DNA: TGTGCCATCAGTGAGTTTCCCGACAAGACTAATGAAAAACTGTTTTTT. It is translated as CAISEFPDKTNEKLFF. The chain combines TRBV10-3 with TRBJ1-4; D remains unclear. Germline assignment: CDR1 ENHRY and CDR2 SYGVKD. V was pared by 1 base and J by 2 bases, with 11 bases between. CDR3 size: 16 residues.

This sequence joins TRBV24-1 and TRBJ1-2, with 9 bases fitting TRBD1. This CDR3 is built from 14 residues. With V trimmed by 7 bases and J by 7 bases, 9 bases remained unmatched. Per germline, CDR1 KGHDR and CDR2 SFDVKD. This chain's CDR3 is CATSDTGGSIGYTF. CDR3 DNA sequence: TGTGCCACCAGCGATACAGGGGGCTCTATTGGCTACACCTTC.

This sequence joins TRBV7-9 and TRBJ2-4; TRBD1 agrees at 7 bases. Per the germline V gene, CDR1 is SEHNR and CDR2 is FQNEAQ (reference sequence). Losses at the gene ends were 4 bases for V and 5 bases for J; bases not matched to a gene: 8. This CDR3 is built from 15 residues. The CDR3 spells CASSSPGQKENIQYF. CDR3 bases: TGTGCCAGCAGCTCCCCGGGACAGAAGGAAAACATTCAGTACTTC.

The rearrangement links TRBV5-1 to TRBJ1-1; TRBD1 matches at 7 bases. Looked up from germline, CDR1 is SGHRS and CDR2 is YFSETQ. The V segment lost 3 bases and the J segment 0 bases; nucleotides outside the gene matches: 2. This CDR3 region has 14 residues. The CDR3 protein is CASSSRGLNTEAFF. The CDR3 nucleotides are TGCGCCAGCAGCTCGAGGGGGCTGAACACTGAAGCTTTCTTT.